Listed here is a single TCR beta chain. The antigen is undetermined. The CDR3 covers 14 residues. CDR1 is SGHVS and CDR2 is FNYEAQ in the germline V gene. The J segment lost 1 base and the V segment lost 1 base, leaving 0 bases of the junction unmatched. This sample was included in a study of cytotoxic CD8 clonotypes in ibrutinib-treated CLL. Study overall: Sequenced samples delivered averages of 250,000 to 300,000 productive templates and 90,000 or so productive rearrangements. The study's findings and limits: Clonality, elevated at ibrutinib response, dropped back toward baseline at progression. At baseline, clonality was higher than in age-matched healthy donors and correlated with CD8+ counts.

The data were produced by immunoSEQ multiplex PCR, yet TCRdb's version contains in-frame clones alone and is incomplete. The sample lists about 310,000 clones, around four fifths occurring once. The source of this sequence is a human donor with chronic lymphocytic leukemia. This chain links TRBV7-6 with TRBJ2-7, with 8 positions matching TRBD1. Sequenced here: PBMCs, sampled before ibrutinib treatment. Here the CDR3 reads CASSLGTGSYEQYF. In nucleotides, the CDR3 is TGTGCCAGCAGCTTAGGGACAGGGTCCTACGAGCAGTACTTC.